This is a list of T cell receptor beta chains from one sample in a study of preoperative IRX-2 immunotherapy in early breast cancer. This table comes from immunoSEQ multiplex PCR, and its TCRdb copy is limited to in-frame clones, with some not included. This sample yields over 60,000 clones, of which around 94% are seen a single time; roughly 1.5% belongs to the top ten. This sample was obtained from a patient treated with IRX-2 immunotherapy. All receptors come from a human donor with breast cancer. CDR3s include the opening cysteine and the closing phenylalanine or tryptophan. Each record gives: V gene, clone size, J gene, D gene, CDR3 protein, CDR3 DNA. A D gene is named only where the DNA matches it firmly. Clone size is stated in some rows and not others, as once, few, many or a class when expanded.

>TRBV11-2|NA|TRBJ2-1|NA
CASSRLSNEQFF
TGTGCCAGCAGCCGCCTAAGCAATGAGCAGTTCTTC
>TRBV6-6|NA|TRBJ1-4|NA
CASSYQGSNEKLFF
TGTGCCAGCAGTTACCAGGGGAGTAATGAAAAACTGTTTTTT
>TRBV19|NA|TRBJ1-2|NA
CASKKVDYGYTF
TGTGCCAGTAAAAAGGTGGATTATGGCTACACCTTC
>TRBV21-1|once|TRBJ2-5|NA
CASRSRTGRETQYF
TGTGCCAGCAGAAGCAGGACAGGGCGGGAGACCCAGTACTTC
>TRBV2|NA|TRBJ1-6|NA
CARTDGSYNSPLHF
TGTGCCAGGACAGACGGGTCCTATAATTCACCCCTCCACTTT
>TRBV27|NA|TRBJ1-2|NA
CASRGGRPGSGYTF
TGTGCCAGCAGGGGGGGGCGGCCGGGGTCTGGCTACACCTTC
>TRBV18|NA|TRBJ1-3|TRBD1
CASSPRATGGGSGNTIYF
TGTGCCAGCTCACCACGAGCGACAGGGGGCGGCTCTGGAAACACCATATATTTT
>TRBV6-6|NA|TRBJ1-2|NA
CASSGILGHGYTF
TGTGCCAGCAGCGGGATATTGGGTCATGGCTACACCTTC
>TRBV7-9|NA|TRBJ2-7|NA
CASSHPGTSPYEQYF
TGTGCCAGCAGCCACCCCGGGACAAGCCCCTACGAGCAGTACTTC
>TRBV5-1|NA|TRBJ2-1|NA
CASSLGGGGVNYNEQFF
TGCGCCAGCAGCTTGGGAGGGGGGGGCGTTAACTACAATGAGCAGTTCTTC
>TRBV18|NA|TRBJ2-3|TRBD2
CASSPIGLAEPDTQYF
TGTGCCAGCTCACCAATCGGGCTAGCGGAGCCAGATACGCAGTATTTT
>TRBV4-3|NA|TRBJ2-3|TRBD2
CASSQEGLGTDTQYF
TGCGCCAGCAGCCAAGAGGGACTAGGCACAGATACGCAGTATTTT
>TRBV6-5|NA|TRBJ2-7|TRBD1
CASSSTGWPYEQYF
TGTGCCAGCAGTTCGACAGGGTGGCCCTACGAGCAGTACTTC
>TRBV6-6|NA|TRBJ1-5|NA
CASSYLETVQVQPQHF
TGTGCCAGCAGTTACCTCGAAACAGTGCAGGTCCAGCCCCAGCATTTT
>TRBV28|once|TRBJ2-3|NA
CASSLQGTDTQYF
TGTGCCAGCAGTTTACAGGGCACAGATACGCAGTATTTT
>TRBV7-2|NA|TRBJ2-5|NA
CASSLTHPYQETQYF
TGTGCCAGCAGCTTAACGCATCCTTACCAAGAGACCCAGTACTTC
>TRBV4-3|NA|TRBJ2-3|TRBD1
CASSQEGQGVEGSWTQYF
TGCGCCAGCAGCCAAGAGGGACAGGGGGTAGAGGGGTCCTGGACGCAGTATTTT
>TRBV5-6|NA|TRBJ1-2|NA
CASSQTAGPPYGYTF
TGTGCCAGCAGCCAGACGGCAGGGCCCCCCTATGGCTACACCTTC
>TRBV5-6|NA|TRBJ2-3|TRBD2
CASSLTSGRAFGTDTQYF
TGTGCCAGCAGCTTGACTAGCGGGAGGGCATTTGGCACAGATACGCAGTATTTT
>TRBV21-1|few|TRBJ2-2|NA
CASSKERPRDSSTGELFF
TGTGCCAGCAGCAAAGAGAGGCCCCGGGACAGCTCCACCGGGGAGCTGTTTTTT
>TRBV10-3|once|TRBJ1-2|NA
CAISDSPYGYTF
TGTGCCATCAGCGACAGTCCCTATGGCTACACCTTC
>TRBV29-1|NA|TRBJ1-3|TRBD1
CSVRTGGADTIYF
TGCAGCGTCAGAACAGGGGGCGCGGACACCATATATTTT
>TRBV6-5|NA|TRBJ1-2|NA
CASSYVGGANYGYTF
TGTGCCAGCAGTTACGTGGGGGGAGCTAACTATGGCTACACCTTC
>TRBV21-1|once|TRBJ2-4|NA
CASSRDSSGTKNIQYF
TGTGCCAGCAGTCGGGATAGTTCGGGGACCAAAAACATTCAGTACTTC
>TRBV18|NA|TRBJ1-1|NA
CASSPKPGLNTEAFF
TGTGCCAGCTCACCAAAACCGGGGCTGAACACTGAAGCTTTCTTT
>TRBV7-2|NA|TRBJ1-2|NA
CASSFSFSPNGGYTF
TGTGCCAGCAGCTTCTCCTTTTCGCCTAACGGCGGCTACACCTTC
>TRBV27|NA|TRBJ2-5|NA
CASSLSGFSWETQYF
TGTGCCAGCAGTTTATCAGGGTTTTCGTGGGAGACCCAGTACTTC
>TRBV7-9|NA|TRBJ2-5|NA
CASSLAMGGPETQYF
TGTGCCAGCAGCTTAGCGATGGGCGGCCCAGAGACCCAGTACTTC
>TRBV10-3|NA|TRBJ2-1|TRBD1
CAISALGQVYNEQFF
TGTGCCATCAGTGCCTTGGGACAGGTCTACAATGAGCAGTTCTTC
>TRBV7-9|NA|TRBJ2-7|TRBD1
CASSLGFGQGEQYF
TGTGCCAGCAGCTTAGGTTTCGGACAGGGGGAGCAGTACTTC